The rows below give T cell receptor beta chains drawn from one sample of a study of control samples from healthy donors and cancer patients. The table came from immunoSEQ multiplex PCR; TCRdb's copy has only in-frame clones and leaves some out. The sample consists of some 71,000 clones, 90% of them appearing once. Specimen: PBMCs. These receptors originate from a woman in her forties or fifties with colorectal cancer. Both conserved end residues are trimmed from each CDR3. Each record gives: V gene, clone size, CDR3 protein. The listing skips clone size in some rows; elsewhere it reads once, few, many or a size class.

TRBV27,NA,ASSFSPVTEAF
TRBV5-1,NA,ASSPGTGTIEQY
TRBV29-1,once,SVSTTGDEKLF
TRBV7-2,NA,ASSPGAGTRGRELF
TRBV27,NA,ASSIGLAGIYEQY
TRBV21-1,NA,ASSKEGGLNTEAF
TRBV28,NA,ASSSYGGATNEKLF
TRBV7-8,NA,ASSARQATYGYT
TRBV6-4,NA,ASSDSTSGRNSPLH
TRBV19,once,ASSMDRAQPQH
TRBV9,NA,ASSVDPGEGVTQY